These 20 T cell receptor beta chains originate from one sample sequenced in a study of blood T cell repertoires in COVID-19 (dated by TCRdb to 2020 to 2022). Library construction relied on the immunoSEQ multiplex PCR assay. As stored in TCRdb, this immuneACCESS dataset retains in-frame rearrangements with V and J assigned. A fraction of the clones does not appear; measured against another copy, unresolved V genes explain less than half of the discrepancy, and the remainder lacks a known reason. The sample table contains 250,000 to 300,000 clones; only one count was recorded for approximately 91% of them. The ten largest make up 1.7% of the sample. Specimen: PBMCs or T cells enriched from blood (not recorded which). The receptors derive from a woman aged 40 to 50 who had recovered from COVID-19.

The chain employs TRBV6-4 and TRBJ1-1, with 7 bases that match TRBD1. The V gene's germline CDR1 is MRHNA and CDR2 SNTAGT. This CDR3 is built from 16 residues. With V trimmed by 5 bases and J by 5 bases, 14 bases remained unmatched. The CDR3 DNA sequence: TGTGCCAGCAGTCCAACGGCCAGGGGGGCTGGAACTGAAGCTTTCTTT. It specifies CASSPTARGAGTEAFF.

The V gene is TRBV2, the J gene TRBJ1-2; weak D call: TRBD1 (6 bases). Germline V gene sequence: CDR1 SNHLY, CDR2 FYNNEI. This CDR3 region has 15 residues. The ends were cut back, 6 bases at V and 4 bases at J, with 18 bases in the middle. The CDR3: CASRSYRAPSYGYTF. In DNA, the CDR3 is TGTGCCAGCAGAAGTTACAGGGCCCCTAGCTATGGCTACACCTTC.

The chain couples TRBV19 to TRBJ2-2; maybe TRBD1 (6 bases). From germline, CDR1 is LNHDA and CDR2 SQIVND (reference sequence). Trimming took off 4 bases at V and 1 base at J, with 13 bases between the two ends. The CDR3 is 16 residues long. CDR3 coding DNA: TGTGCCAGTAGTAGCGCAGGGGCCCTGAACACCGGGGAGCTGTTTTTT. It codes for CASSSAGALNTGELFF. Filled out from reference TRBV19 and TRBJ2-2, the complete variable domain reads DGGITQSPKYLFRKEGQNVTLSCEQNLNHDAMYWYRQDPGQGLRLIYYSQIVNDFQKGDIAEGYSVSREKKESFPLTVTSAQKNPTAFYLCASSSAGALNTGELFFGEGSRLTVL.

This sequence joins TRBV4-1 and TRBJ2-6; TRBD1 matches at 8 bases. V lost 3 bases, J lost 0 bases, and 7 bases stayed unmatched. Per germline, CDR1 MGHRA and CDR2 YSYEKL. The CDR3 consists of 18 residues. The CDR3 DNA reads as TGCGCCAGCAGCCAGGCCGGACAGGGCTTCTCTGGGGCCAACGTCCTGACTTTC. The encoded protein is CASSQAGQGFSGANVLTF.

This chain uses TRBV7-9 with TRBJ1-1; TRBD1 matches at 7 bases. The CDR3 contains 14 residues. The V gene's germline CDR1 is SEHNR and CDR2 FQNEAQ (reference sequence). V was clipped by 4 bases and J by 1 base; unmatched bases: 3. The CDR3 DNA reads TGTGCCAGCAGCTACGGGACAGAGAACACTGAAGCTTTCTTT. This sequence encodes CASSYGTENTEAFF.

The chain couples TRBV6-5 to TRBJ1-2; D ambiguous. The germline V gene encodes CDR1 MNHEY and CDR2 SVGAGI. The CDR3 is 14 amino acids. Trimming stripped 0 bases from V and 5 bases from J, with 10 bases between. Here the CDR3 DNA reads TGTGCCAGCAGTTACTCGAGCTCCGAATATGGCTACACCTTC. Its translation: CASSYSSSEYGYTF.

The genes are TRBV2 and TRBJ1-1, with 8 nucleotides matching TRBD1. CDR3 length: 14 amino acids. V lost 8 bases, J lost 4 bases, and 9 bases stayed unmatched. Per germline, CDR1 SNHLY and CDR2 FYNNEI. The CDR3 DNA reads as TGTGCCAGCCGGGGACAGGTTTGGGGCACTGAAGCTTTCTTT. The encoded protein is CASRGQVWGTEAFF.

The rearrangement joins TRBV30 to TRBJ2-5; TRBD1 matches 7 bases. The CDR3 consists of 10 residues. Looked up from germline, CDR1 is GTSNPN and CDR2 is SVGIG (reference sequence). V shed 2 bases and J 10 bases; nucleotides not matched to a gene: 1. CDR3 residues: CAWSHRGQYF. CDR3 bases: TGTGCCTGGAGTCACAGGGGCCAGTACTTC.

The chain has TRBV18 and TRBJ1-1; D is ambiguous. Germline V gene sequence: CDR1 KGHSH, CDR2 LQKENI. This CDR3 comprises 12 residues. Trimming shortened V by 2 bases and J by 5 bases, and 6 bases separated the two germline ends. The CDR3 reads CASSPARTEAFF. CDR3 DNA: TGTGCCAGCTCACCAGCGCGTACTGAAGCTTTCTTT.

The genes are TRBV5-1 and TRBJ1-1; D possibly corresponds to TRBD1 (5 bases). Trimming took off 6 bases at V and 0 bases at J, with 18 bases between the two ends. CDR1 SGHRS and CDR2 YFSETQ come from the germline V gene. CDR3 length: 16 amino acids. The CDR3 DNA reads TGCGCCAGCAAGCGCCAGGGACGGGGGATGAACACTGAAGCTTTCTTT. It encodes CASKRQGRGMNTEAFF.

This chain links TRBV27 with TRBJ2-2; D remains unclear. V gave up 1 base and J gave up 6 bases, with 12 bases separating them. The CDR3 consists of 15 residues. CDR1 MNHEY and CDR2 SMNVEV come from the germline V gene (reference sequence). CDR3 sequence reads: CASSLLGSLPGELFF. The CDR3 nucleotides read TGTGCCAGCAGTTTATTGGGCTCCCTCCCCGGGGAGCTGTTTTTT.

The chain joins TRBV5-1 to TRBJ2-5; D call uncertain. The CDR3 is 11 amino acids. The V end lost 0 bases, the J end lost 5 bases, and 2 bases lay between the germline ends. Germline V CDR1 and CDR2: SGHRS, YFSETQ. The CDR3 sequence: CASSLAETQYF. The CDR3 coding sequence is TGCGCCAGCAGCTTGGCGGAGACCCAGTACTTC.

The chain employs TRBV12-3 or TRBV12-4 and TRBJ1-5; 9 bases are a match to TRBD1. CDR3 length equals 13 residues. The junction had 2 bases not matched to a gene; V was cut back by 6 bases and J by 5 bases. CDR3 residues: CASRGQGDQPQHF. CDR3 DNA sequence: TGTGCCAGCAGGGGACAGGGCGATCAGCCCCAGCATTTT.

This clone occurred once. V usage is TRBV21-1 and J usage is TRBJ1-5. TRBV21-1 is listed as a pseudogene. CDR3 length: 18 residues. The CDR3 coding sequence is TGTGCCAGCAGCAAATGGCCACGAGGAAAATATAGCAATCAGCCCCAGCATTTT. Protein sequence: CASSKWPRGKYSNQPQHF.

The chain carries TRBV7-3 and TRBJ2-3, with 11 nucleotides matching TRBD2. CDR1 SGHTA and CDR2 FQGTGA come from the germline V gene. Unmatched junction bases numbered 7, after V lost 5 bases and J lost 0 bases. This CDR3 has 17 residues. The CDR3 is CASSPTSGDPSTDTQYF. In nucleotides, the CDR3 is TGTGCCAGCAGCCCGACTAGCGGGGACCCTAGCACAGATACGCAGTATTTT.

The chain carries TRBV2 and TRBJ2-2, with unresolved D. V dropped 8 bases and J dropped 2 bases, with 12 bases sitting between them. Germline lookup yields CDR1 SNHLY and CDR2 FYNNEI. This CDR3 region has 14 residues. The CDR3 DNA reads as TGTGCCAGCGCGGCAGCAGCCAACACCGGGGAGCTGTTTTTT. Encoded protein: CASAAAANTGELFF.

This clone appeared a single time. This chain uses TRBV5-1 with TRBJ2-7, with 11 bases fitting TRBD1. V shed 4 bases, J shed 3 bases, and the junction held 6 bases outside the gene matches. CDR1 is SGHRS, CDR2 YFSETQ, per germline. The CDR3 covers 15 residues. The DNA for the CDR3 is TGCGCCAGCAGCGCGGGACAGGGGGGAAGCTACGAGCAGTACTTC. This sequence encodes CASSAGQGGSYEQYF.

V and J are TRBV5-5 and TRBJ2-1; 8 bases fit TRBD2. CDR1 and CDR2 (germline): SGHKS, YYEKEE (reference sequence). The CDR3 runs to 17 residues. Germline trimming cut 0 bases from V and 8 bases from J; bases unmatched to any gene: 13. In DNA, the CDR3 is TGTGCCAGCAGCTTGGCCCTCAGGAGCGGGAGAATCTATGAGCAGTTCTTC. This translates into CASSLALRSGRIYEQFF. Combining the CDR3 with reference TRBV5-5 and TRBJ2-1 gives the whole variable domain DAGVTQSPTHLIKTRGQQVTLRCSPISGHKSVSWYQQVLGQGPQFIFQYYEKEERGRGNFPDRFSARQFPNYSSELNVNALLLGDSALYLCASSLALRSGRIYEQFFGPGTRLTVL.

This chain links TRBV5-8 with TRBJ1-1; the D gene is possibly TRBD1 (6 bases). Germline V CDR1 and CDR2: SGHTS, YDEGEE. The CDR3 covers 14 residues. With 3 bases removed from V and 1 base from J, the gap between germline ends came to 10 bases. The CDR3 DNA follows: TGTGCCAGCAGCTGGGGACAAAAGAACACTGAAGCTTTCTTT. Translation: CASSWGQKNTEAFF.

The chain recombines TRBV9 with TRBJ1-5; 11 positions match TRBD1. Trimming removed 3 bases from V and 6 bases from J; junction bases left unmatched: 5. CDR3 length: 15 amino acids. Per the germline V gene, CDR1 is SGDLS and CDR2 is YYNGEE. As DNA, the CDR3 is TGTGCCAGCAGCGCCCGAGGGACAGGGGGTCAGCCCCAGCATTTT. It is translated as CASSARGTGGQPQHF.